This TCR beta chain was obtained from a study of T-cell memory formation after mild COVID-19. Study results and limitations: The SARS-CoV-2 specificity of second-wave clones reaching peak at day 37 remained unverified.

The CDR3 runs 16 residues. The germline gives CDR1 MGHRA, CDR2 YSYEKL. Each CDR3 protein is one row after TCRdb ran MiXCR on the 5' RACE reads. Of 540,000 or so distinct CDR3 sequences in the sample, roughly 20% are singletons; the top ten hold around 12%. Notes on this clonotype: The antigen is not known. At one end, the junction sequence differs from germline, possibly due to a read error.

Sequenced input: PBMCs or a T cell subset sorted from them (not recorded which). The V gene is TRBV4-1, the J gene TRBJ1-5; TRBD1 matches at 8 bases. This TCR came from an adult woman who had mild COVID-19 (a few samples of this study predate the infection). Cell type and time point are not known. The CDR3 DNA sequence: TGCGCCAGCAGCCCCATCGGGACAGGTAGCAAACAGCCCCAGCATTTT. As protein: CASSPIGTGSKQPQHF.